These T cell receptor beta chains were read from a single sample in a study of blood T cell repertoires in COVID-19. Sequencing was performed with immunoSEQ multiplex PCR; in TCRdb, only in-frame clones are kept and a portion is missing. Of around 70,000 clones detected, more than 75% appear once; the ten largest clones hold 29%. Sequencing was done on a sample of peripheral blood. The receptor source for this set is a woman of 80 years or more with active or convalescent COVID-19. Each CDR3 is given with its conserved first and last residue. D genes are given only for firm matches. Some rows mark clone size as missing; the rest say once, few, many or name a class of expanded clone.

j_call clone_size v_call d_call cdr3_aa cdr3_nt
TRBJ2-5 - TRBV7-2 - CASSLMAGVETQYF TGTGCCAGCAGCTTAATGGCAGGGGTGGAGACCCAGTACTTC
TRBJ1-2 few TRBV28 TRBD1 CAAREQGEDGYTF TGTGCCGCCCGGGAACAGGGGGAGGATGGCTACACCTTC
TRBJ1-6 - TRBV4-1 - CASSQGRGSRNHGLKSPLHF TGCGCCAGCAGCCAAGGTCGGGGCAGTAGGAATCATGGACTAAAGTCACCCCTCCACTTT
TRBJ2-7 once TRBV3-1/TRBV3-2 TRBD1 CASSQVGTGGKNEQYF TGTGCCAGCAGCCAAGTCGGGACAGGGGGCAAGAACGAGCAGTACTTC
TRBJ1-2 - TRBV10-3 - CAISGREGPSTGYTF TGTGCCATCAGCGGGCGGGAGGGACCTTCCACTGGCTACACCTTC
TRBJ2-1 - TRBV13 TRBD1 CASSSYLPGQGSNEQFF TGTGCCAGCAGCTCCTATCTACCGGGACAGGGTTCCAATGAGCAGTTCTTC
TRBJ1-4 - TRBV12-3/TRBV12-4 - CASSLVFSEKLFF TGTGCCAGCAGTTTAGTTTTTAGTGAAAAACTGTTTTTT
TRBJ2-7 few TRBV3-1/TRBV3-2 TRBD1 CASSGLSPGTGVYEQYF TGTGCCAGCAGCGGCCTATCCCCCGGGACAGGGGTTTACGAGCAGTACTTC
TRBJ2-5 - TRBV29-1 - CSVEGGVQETQYF TGCAGCGTTGAAGGGGGCGTACAAGAGACCCAGTACTTC
TRBJ1-1 - TRBV24-1 - CATSESGVKAEAFF TGTGCCACCAGTGAATCAGGGGTTAAGGCTGAAGCTTTCTTT
TRBJ1-2 - TRBV30 - CAWSVTAGYTF TGTGCCTGGAGTGTGACAGCTGGCTACACCTTC
TRBJ2-2 - TRBV7-9 - CASSLEGSAGGELFF TGTGCCAGCAGCTTAGAGGGCTCAGCGGGCGGGGAGCTGTTTTTT
TRBJ2-7 once TRBV6-2/TRBV6-3 - CASSPYLGTGAYEQYF TGTGCCAGCAGTCCCTACCTGGGGACTGGAGCCTACGAGCAGTACTTC
TRBJ1-6 - TRBV6-5 - CASSYSGQLSPLHF TGTGCCAGCAGTTACTCTGGACAACTTTCACCCCTCCACTTT
TRBJ2-5 once TRBV3-1/TRBV3-2 TRBD1 CASSPGQGWETQYF TGTGCCAGCAGCCCGGGACAGGGGTGGGAGACCCAGTACTTC
TRBJ1-1 - TRBV5-3 TRBD1 CARSLVRQGNTEAFF TGTGCCAGAAGCTTGGTGCGACAGGGGAACACTGAAGCTTTCTTT
TRBJ1-4 once TRBV1 - CTSSQATRTSGLGKLFF TGCACCAGCAGCCAAGCCACACGTACATCGGGACTCGGAAAACTGTTTTTT
TRBJ1-4 - TRBV12-3/TRBV12-4 - CASSGVGEKLFF TGTGCCAGCTCGGGGGTAGGCGAAAAACTGTTTTTT
TRBJ1-2 - TRBV21-1 - CASSIARTGGNYGYTF TGTGCCAGCAGCATTGCCCGGACAGGGGGCAACTATGGCTACACCTTC
TRBJ2-3 - TRBV5-6 - CASSLGGQDTQYF TGTGCCAGCAGCTTGGGGGGCCAGGATACGCAGTATTTT
TRBJ2-3 - TRBV29-1 TRBD2 CSYSGGRYRTDTQYF TGCAGTTACAGCGGGGGCCGGTATCGCACAGATACGCAGTATTTT
TRBJ2-5 - TRBV23-1 TRBD1 CASSQGDDETQYF TGCGCCAGCAGCCAGGGGGATGACGAGACCCAGTACTTC
TRBJ2-3 - TRBV11-2 - CASTVGPGLTTDTQYF TGTGCCAGCACCGTTGGACCGGGACTTACCACAGATACGCAGTATTTT
TRBJ1-5 few TRBV28 - CASSLRGHAQPQHF TGTGCCAGCAGCTTACGGGGTCACGCTCAGCCCCAGCATTTT
TRBJ1-4 - TRBV27 - CASSLSSFTNEKLFF TGTGCCAGCAGTTTATCGAGTTTCACTAATGAAAAACTGTTTTTT
TRBJ1-2 - TRBV19 TRBD1 CASTGQGVFSGYTF TGTGCCAGTACCGGACAGGGAGTCTTCTCTGGCTACACCTTC
TRBJ1-2 - TRBV28 - CASSYIGAYYGYTF TGTGCCAGCAGTTACATAGGGGCGTACTATGGCTACACCTTC
TRBJ1-6 once TRBV16 - CASSQISQGPDSPLHF TGTGCCAGCAGCCAAATCAGCCAGGGGCCTGATTCACCCCTCCACTTT
TRBJ2-5 - TRBV19 - CASSLLPGTLQETQYF TGTGCCAGTAGTCTTCTTCCCGGGACTCTCCAAGAGACCCAGTACTTC
TRBJ2-7 - TRBV27 - CASSLLAGVVREQYF TGTGCCAGCAGTTTATTGGCAGGGGTTGTACGCGAGCAGTACTTC
TRBJ2-7 once TRBV11-2 TRBD1 CASSLDQGGTGRYEQYF TGTGCCAGCAGCTTAGATCAAGGCGGGACAGGGAGGTACGAGCAGTACTTC
TRBJ1-1 once TRBV19 - CASSVSGNTEAFF TGTGCCAGTAGTGTTTCAGGGAACACTGAAGCTTTCTTT
TRBJ2-2 - TRBV6-2/TRBV6-3 TRBD2 CASSYPGLAGEHTGELFF TGTGCCAGCAGTTACCCCGGACTAGCGGGGGAACACACCGGGGAGCTGTTTTTT
TRBJ2-7 once TRBV6-2/TRBV6-3 TRBD2 CASSPSGAGTYEQYF TGTGCCAGCAGTCCCTCAGGAGCGGGGACCTACGAGCAGTACTTC
TRBJ1-2 - TRBV4-3 - CASSQDEVSGTQGYTF TGCGCCAGCAGCCAGGACGAAGTTTCCGGGACACAAGGCTACACCTTC
TRBJ1-2 - TRBV11-1 TRBD1 CASSMDRVYGYTF TGTGCCAGCAGCATGGACAGGGTCTACGGCTACACCTTC
TRBJ1-1 - TRBV7-2 - CASSPRVNTEAFF TGTGCCAGCAGCCCCCGGGTGAACACTGAAGCTTTCTTT